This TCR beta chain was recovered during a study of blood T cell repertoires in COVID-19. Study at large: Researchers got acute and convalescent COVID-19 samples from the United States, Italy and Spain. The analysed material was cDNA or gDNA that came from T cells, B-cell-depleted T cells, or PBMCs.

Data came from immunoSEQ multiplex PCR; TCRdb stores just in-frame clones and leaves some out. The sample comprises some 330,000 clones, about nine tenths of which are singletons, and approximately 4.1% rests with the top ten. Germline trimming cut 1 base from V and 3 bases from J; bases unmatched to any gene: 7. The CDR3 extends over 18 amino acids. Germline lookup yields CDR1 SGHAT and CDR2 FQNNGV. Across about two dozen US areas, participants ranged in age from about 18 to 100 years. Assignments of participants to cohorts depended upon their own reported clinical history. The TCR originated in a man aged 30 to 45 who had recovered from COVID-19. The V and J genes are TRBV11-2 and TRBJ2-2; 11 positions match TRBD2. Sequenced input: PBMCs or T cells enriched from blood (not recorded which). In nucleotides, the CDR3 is TGTGCCAGCAGCTTAGTTGGTAGCGGGAGGGCAGACACCGGGGAGCTGTTTTTT. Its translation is CASSLVGSGRADTGELFF. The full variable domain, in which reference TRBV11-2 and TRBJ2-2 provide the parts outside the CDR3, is EAGVAQSPRYKIIEKRQSVAFWCNPISGHATLYWYQQILGQGPKLLIQFQNNGVVDDSQLPKDRFSAERLKGVDSTLKIQPAKLEDSAVYLCASSLVGSGRADTGELFFGEGSRLTVL.